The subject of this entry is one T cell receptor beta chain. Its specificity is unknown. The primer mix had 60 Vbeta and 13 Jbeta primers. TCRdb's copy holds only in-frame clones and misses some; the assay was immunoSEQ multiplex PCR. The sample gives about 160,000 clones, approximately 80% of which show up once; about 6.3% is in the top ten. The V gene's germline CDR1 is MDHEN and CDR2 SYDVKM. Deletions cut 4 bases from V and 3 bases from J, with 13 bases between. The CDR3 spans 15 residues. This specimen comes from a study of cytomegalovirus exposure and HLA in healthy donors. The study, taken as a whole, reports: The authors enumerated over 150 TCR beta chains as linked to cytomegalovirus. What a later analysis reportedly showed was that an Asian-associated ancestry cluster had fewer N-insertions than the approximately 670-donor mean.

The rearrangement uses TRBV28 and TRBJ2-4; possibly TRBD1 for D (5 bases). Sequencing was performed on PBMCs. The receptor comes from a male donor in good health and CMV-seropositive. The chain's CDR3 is CASSSAGLNKNIQYF. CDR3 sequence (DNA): TGTGCCAGCAGTTCGGCAGGGTTGAACAAAAACATTCAGTACTTC.